This TCR beta chain was profiled in a study of blood T cell repertoires in COVID-19. With 6 bases removed from V and 4 bases from J, the gap between germline ends came to 13 bases. CDR1 LNHDA and CDR2 SQIVND come from the germline V gene (reference sequence). This CDR3 has 14 residues. In the study's own analysis: Cell counts per sample came from amplifying reference gene primers. Only in-frame clones appear in the TCRdb table, and some are missing; sequencing was by immunoSEQ multiplex PCR. V, J and clone size were drawn from that table, and D and trimming were deduced from the DNA. The sample holds around 57,000 clones, about 87% seen once.

The TCR sequence derives from a human donor in a cohort sampled during active COVID-19. The J gene is TRBJ1-5, the V gene TRBV19, with D possibly being TRBD1 (6 bases). Sample: peripheral blood. The CDR3, as DNA: TGTGCCAGTAGGGAGACAGGCCCGAATCAGCCCCAGCATTTT. It is translated as CASRETGPNQPQHF.